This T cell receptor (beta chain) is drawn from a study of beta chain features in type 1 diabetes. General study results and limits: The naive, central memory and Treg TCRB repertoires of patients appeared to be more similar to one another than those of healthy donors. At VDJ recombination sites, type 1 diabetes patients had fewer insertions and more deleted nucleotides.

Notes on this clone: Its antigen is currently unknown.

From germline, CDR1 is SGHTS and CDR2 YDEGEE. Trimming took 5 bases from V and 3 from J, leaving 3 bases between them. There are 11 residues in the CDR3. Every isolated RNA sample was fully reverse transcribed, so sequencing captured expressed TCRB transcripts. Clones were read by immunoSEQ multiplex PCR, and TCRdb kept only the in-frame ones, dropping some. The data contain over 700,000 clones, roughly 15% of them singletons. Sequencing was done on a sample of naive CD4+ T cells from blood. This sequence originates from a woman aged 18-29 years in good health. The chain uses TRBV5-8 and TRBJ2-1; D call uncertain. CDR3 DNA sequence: TGTGCCAGCAGAAACTACAATGAGCAGTTCTTC. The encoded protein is CASRNYNEQFF.